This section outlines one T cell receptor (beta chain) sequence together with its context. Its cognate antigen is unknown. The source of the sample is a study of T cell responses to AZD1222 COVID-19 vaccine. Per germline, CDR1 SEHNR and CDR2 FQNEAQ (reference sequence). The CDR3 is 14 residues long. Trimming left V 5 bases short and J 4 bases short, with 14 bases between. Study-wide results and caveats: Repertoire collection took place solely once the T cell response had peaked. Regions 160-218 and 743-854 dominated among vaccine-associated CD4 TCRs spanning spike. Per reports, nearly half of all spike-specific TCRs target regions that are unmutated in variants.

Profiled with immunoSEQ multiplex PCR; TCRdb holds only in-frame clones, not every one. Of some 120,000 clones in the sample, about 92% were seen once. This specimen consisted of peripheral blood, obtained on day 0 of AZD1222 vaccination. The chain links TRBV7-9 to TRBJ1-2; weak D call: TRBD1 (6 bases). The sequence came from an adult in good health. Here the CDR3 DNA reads TGTGCCAGCAGCGTTCCCGGGACAACCTATGGCTACACCTTC. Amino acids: CASSVPGTTYGYTF.